The entry below gives a single T cell receptor beta chain sequence along with its context. Its antigen is as yet unknown. RNA amounts of roughly 0.5 to 1 ug underwent reverse transcription with random hexamers. An immunoSEQ multiplex PCR amplified TCR beta CDR3 over 54 Vbeta and 13 Jbeta. TCRdb re-called the immunoSEQ multiplex PCR reads through MiXCR, storing one row per CDR3 protein. In the table there are approximately 120,000 distinct CDR3 sequences, about 94% of which are singletons. These data are taken from a study of CD8 T cells in Susac syndrome. Patients with Susac syndrome showed fulfilment of recently defined diagnostic criteria for definite or probable disease. TEMRA cells were enriched by FACS, while CD8+ and CD4+ T cells were obtained through a negative isolation that was performed magnetically. General observations from the study: Clonal expansion of CD8+ cells in Susac peaked in TEMRA cells (and in active patients).

The CDR3 consists of 15 residues. V trimming: 4 bases; J trimming: 0 bases; junction bases outside the gene matches: 5. Germline loops: CDR1 SGHNT, CDR2 YYREEE (reference sequence). This sequence originates from a human donor with Susac syndrome. Sequencing input: CD8+ T cells from PBMCs. The chain links TRBV5-4 to TRBJ1-1, with 8 nucleotides matching TRBD1. CDR3 nucleotide sequence: TGTGCCAGCAGCCCCCGACAGGGGATGAACACTGAAGCTTTCTTT. It translates to CASSPRQGMNTEAFF. Full variable domain (missing parts from reference TRBV5-4 and TRBJ1-1): ETGVTQSPTHLIKTRGQQVTLRCSSQSGHNTVSWYQQALGQGPQFIFQYYREEENGRGNFPPRFSGLQFPNYSSELNVNALELDDSALYLCASSPRQGMNTEAFFGQGTRLTVV.